A single TCR beta chain is shown here with its context. What it binds is not known. This sample is drawn from a study of T-cell memory formation after mild COVID-19. From the 5' RACE reads, TCRdb called clonotypes with MiXCR, one entry per CDR3 protein. Counted here are 250,000 to 300,000 distinct CDR3 sequences, 7% to 10% occurring once; the ten biggest clones make up approximately 23%. Findings and caveats of the study: Researchers could not confirm that second-wave clones peaking on day 37 targeted SARS-CoV-2. Pre-infection memory carried some responding clones, suggesting that cross-reactive memory joined. Among CD4+ contracting clones, most were CM and EM, and CD8+ ones EMRA. Clones contracting day 15 to 85 were balanced CD4/CD8; later expanders leaned CD4+.

V lost 5 bases and J lost 2, with 13 bases in between. The germline CDR1 and CDR2 sequences are MNHEY and SVGEGT. The length of the CDR3 is 14 residues. Sequences were obtained from PBMCs or a T cell subset sorted from them (not recorded which). The chain joins TRBV6-2 or TRBV6-3 to TRBJ2-7; the D is unclear. This clonotype originated in a young man who had mild COVID-19 (a few samples of this study predate the infection). Cell type and time point are not known. This chain's CDR3 is CASSEEIGPYEQYF. In DNA form, the CDR3 reads TGTGCCAGCAGTGAGGAAATTGGTCCCTACGAGCAGTACTTC.